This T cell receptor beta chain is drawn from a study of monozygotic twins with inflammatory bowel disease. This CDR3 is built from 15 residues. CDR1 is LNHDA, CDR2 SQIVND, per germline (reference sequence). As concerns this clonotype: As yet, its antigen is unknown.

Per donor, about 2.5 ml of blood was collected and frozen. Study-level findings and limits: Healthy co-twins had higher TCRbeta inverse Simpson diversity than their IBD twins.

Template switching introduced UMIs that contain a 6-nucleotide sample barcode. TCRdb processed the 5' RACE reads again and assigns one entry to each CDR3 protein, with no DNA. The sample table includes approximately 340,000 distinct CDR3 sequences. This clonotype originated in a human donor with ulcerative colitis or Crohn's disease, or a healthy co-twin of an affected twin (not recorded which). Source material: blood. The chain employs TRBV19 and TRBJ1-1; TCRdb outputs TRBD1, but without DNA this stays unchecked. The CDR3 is CASSVPGQANTEAFF. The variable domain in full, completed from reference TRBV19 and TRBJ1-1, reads DGGITQSPKYLFRKEGQNVTLSCEQNLNHDAMYWYRQDPGQGLRLIYYSQIVNDFQKGDIAEGYSVSREKKESFPLTVTSAQKNPTAFYLCASSVPGQANTEAFFGQGTRLTVV.